One TCR beta chain is described in this entry. The CDR3 spans 13 residues. Deletions cut 7 bases from V and 7 bases from J, with 11 bases between. Germline-derived CDR1 and CDR2 are SNHLY and FYNNEI. This specimen comes from a study of neoadjuvant anti-PD-1 for oral cavity cancer. Stage II-IVA oral cavity squamous cell carcinoma was new and untreated by systemic or radiation therapy. The patients had HPV-negative, locally advanced oral cavity squamous cell carcinoma. This table comes from immunoSEQ multiplex PCR, and its TCRdb copy is limited to in-frame clones, with some not included. The table includes about 16,000 clones, about 78% detected once.

This receptor was obtained from a person aged 40 to 85 with oral cavity squamous cell carcinoma. The chain combines TRBV2 with TRBJ1-6; possible D gene TRBD1, 5 bases. The input for sequencing was PBMCs, taken before nivolumab (anti-PD-1) treatment. The CDR3 spells CASNRDPNSPLHF. CDR3 nucleotide sequence: TGTGCCAGCAACCGGGACCCCAATTCACCCCTCCACTTT.